This T cell receptor (beta chain) comes out of a study of shared clonotypes between healthy human individuals. Trimming left V 0 bases short and J 7 bases short, with 17 bases between. Germline CDR1 is SGDLS and CDR2 is YYNGEE. This CDR3 spans 15 amino acids. In replicate PCRs of sorted subsets, roughly 200 ng DNA, tens of thousands of T cell genomes, was used. The repertoire was sequenced with immunoSEQ multiplex PCR; TCRdb's copy has only in-frame clones and lacks some. The sample yields millions of clones, just over 90% seen once. The chain is built from TRBV9 and TRBJ2-7; perhaps D is TRBD1 or TRBD2 (6 bases each). The sample taken for sequencing was naive CD4+ T cells sorted from blood. Subset meaning: CD45RA+ positively selected. This receptor was identified in a man younger than 35 in good health. The CDR3 is CASSVEDSRRGEQYF. CDR3 nucleotide sequence: TGTGCCAGCAGCGTAGAGGACAGCAGGAGGGGAGAGCAGTACTTC.